This TCR beta chain was profiled in a study of OX40 agonist ivuxolimab in advanced cancers. Describing the broader study: Ivuxolimab, which targeted the costimulatory receptor OX40 (CD134), was an agonistic, fully human IgG2 monoclonal antibody. Intravenous ivuxolimab was administered to patients every 2 weeks at six dose levels: 0.01, 0.1, 0.3, 1.5, 3 and 10 mg/kg. Of the roughly 51 patients in dose escalation, some 20 had hepatocellular carcinoma, around 15 had melanoma, 9 had renal cell carcinoma and 9 had head and neck cancer. A male proportion of almost 85% and a mean age of 60 years, ranging from roughly 23 to 85, were recorded for the dose-escalation cohort. Prior anti-PD-1, anti-PD-L1 or anti-CTLA-4 therapy was permitted, and checkpoint inhibitors had been received by roughly 42% of dose-escalation patients. Partial responses occurred in three dose-escalation patients: two with cutaneous melanoma and one with hepatocellular carcinoma. Peripheral TCRbeta sequencing was intended to test whether TCR sequence diversity was altered and clonal T-cell expansion was caused by ivuxolimab. The monotherapy dose-escalation portion (N = 52 patients) of the phase I ivuxolimab trial is reported in the paper. General findings and caveats noted by the study authors: Antigen specificity was not determined for the clonally expanded peripheral T cells. Clonal expansion of both CD4+ and CD8+ blood T cells was observed from baseline to week 6 at doses 0.1 to 3.0 mg/kg. Low levels of normalized T-cell clonal expansion were also seen in some patients who did not respond. After ivuxolimab, more expanded clones were found on average in CD8+ T cells than in CD4+ T cells. In partial responders in the 0.1-3.0 mg/kg groups, normalized peripheral clonal expansion was found to be among the lowest, especially among CD8+ T cells.

Patients with autoimmune disease history or receiving systemic immunosuppression were excluded from the trial. In every dose cohort, peripheral blood was drawn for TCR sequencing at baseline, cycle 4 day 1, and cycle 7 day 1. Samples came from an open-label, multicenter, first-in-human phase I dose-escalation trial of ivuxolimab. Adults with locally advanced or metastatic head and neck squamous cell, hepatocellular, melanoma or renal cell carcinoma were enrolled in the trial. Before TCR sequencing, CD4+ T cells and CD8+ T cells from peripheral blood were sorted into separate populations. For sequencing of the TCRbeta CDR3 region, genomic DNA was extracted from the sorted cells. The immunoSEQ Assay was used to sequence the TCRbeta CDR3 regions. In its TCRdb copy, this immuneACCESS table keeps in-frame sequences only and misses some clones. Where compared with another copy, unresolved V genes explain less than half of these, and the others have no known cause. The sample has 15,000 to 25,000 clones on record, roughly nine tenths of them singletons. 50% of the sample is taken by the ten largest.

Comment on this clone: Its antigen specificity is not known. There are no base qualities to consult, and no much larger clone falls within one base.

Between the V and J ends, shortened by 3 bases and 1 base respectively, the junction contains 10 bases. Looking up the germline V gene (reference sequence) yields CDR1 LNHDA and CDR2 SQIVND. From the cysteine through the phenylalanine, the CDR3 covers 15 amino acids. The DNA shown is the 45-base CDR3, in frame from base 1. This receptor was obtained from an adult with an advanced solid tumor such as melanoma, head and neck, liver or kidney cancer. Sequencing was performed on CD4+ or CD8+ T cells sorted from blood, taken in a trial of the OX40 agonist ivuxolimab. The V gene is TRBV19 and the J gene is TRBJ1-5; the D gene remains uncertain. The CDR3 is CASSMIGGSNQPQHF. At the DNA level, the sequence is TGTGCCAGTAGTATGATCGGTGGGAGCAATCAGCCCCAGCATTTT.